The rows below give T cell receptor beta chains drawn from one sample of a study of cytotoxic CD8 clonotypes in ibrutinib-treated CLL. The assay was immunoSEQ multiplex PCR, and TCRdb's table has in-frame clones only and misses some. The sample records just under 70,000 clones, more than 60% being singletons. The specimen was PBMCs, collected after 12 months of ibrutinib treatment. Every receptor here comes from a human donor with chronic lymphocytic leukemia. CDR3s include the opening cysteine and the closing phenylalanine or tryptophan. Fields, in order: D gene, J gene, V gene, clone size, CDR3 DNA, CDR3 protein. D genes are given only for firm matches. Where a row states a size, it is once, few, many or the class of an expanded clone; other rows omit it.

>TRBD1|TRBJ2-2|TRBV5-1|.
TGCGCCAGCAGCGACGGGGACAGGGGGCTTTTCGGGGAGCTGTTTTTT
CASSDGDRGLFGELFF
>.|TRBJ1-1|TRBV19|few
TGTGCCAGTAGTATTGGACAGAACACTGAAGCTTTCTTT
CASSIGQNTEAFF
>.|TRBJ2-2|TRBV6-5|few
TGTGCCAGCAGTTACGCCCCGGACGAGGGCGGGGAGCTGTTTTTT
CASSYAPDEGGELFF
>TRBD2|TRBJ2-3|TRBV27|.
TGTGCCAGCATGACGGGGGGACTCACAGATACGCAGTATTTT
CASMTGGLTDTQYF
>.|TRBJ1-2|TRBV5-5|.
TGTGCCAGCAGCCTTGGAGATTACTATGGCTACACCTTC
CASSLGDYYGYTF
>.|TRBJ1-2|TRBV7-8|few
TGTGCCAGCAGCTTACGTGCTTCCCAGGACTATGGCTACACCTTC
CASSLRASQDYGYTF
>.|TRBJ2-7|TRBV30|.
TGTGCCTGGAGTGTACATGGGGGATCGGGGGCCTCCTACGAGCAGTACTTC
CAWSVHGGSGASYEQYF
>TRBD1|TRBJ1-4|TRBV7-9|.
TGTGCCAGCAGCTCGACAGGGGGTAATGAAAAACTGTTTTTT
CASSSTGGNEKLFF
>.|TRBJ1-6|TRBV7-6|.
TGTGCCAGCAGCACGGAAAAAGGGCCCTCCTATAATTCACCCCTCCACTTT
CASSTEKGPSYNSPLHF
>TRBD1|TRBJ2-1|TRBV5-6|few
TGTGCCAGCAGCTTTATCCGGGACAGCTCCTACAATGAGCAGTTCTTC
CASSFIRDSSYNEQFF
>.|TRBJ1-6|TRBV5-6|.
TGTGCCAGCAGCTTCAACACCGCTAATTCACCCCTCCACTTT
CASSFNTANSPLHF
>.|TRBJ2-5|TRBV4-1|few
TGCGCCAGCAGCCAAGAGGTCCAGTACTTC
CASSQEVQYF
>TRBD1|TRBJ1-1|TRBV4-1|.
TGCGCCAGCAGCCAAGACGCCAGGGGGTACACTGAAGCTTTCTTT
CASSQDARGYTEAFF
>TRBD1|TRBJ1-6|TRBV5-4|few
TGTGCCAGCAGCCGGGACAGGGGAATTTCACCCCTCCACTTT
CASSRDRGISPLHF
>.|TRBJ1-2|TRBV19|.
TGTGCCAGTAGTCCGAACCTCAGGGGAGCTAACTATGGCTACACCTTC
CASSPNLRGANYGYTF
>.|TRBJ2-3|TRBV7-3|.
TGTGCCAGCAGCTACGAAAGGACAGATACGCAGTATTTT
CASSYERTDTQYF
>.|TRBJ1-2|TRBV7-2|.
TGTGCCAGCAACCCCTCATGGGGGATGGGCTACACCTTC
CASNPSWGMGYTF
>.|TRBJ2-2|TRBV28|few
TGTGCCAGCACCCTGAGGGGGGCCTATACCGGGGAGCTGTTTTTT
CASTLRGAYTGELFF
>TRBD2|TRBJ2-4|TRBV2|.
TGTGCCAGCAGTGTTGGGGGACTAGCGGTAAACATTCAGTACTTC
CASSVGGLAVNIQYF
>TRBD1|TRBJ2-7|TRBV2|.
TGTGCCAGCAAAGGTGGCTCGACAGGGTCCTACGAGCAGTACTTC
CASKGGSTGSYEQYF
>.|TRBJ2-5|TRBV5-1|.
TGCGCCAGCAGCTTGGCCGAGGGCAGGGTTGGGGAGACCCAGTACTTC
CASSLAEGRVGETQYF
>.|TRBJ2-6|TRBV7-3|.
TGTGCCAGCAGCCCAGTGTTTTCTGGGGCCAACGTCCTGACTTTC
CASSPVFSGANVLTF
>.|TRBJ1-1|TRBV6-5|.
TGTGCCAGCAGTTACGCAAGGAACACTGAAGCTTTCTTT
CASSYARNTEAFF
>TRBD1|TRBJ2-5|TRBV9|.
TGTGCCAGCAGCGTAGCTACAAGGGGACAGGGGGCGCAGGAGACCCAGTACTTC
CASSVATRGQGAQETQYF
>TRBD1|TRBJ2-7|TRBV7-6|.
TGTGCCAGCGGTCGGGGACAGGGTTCCTACGAGCAGTACTTC
CASGRGQGSYEQYF
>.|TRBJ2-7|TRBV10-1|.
TGCGCCAGCAGGGGGGGATCCTACGAGCAGTACTTC
CASRGGSYEQYF
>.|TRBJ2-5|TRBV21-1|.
TGTGCCAGCAGCAAAGCGGGGACGATTCGCAGGGTGGAAGAGACCCAGTACTTC
CASSKAGTIRRVEETQYF
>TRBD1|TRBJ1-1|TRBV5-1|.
TGCGCCAGCAGCTTGCTGGGACAGGGGGCGAGGACTGAAGCTTTCTTT
CASSLLGQGARTEAFF
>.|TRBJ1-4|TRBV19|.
TGTGCCAGTACCAGAGAACTTAATGAAAAACTGTTTTTT
CASTRELNEKLFF
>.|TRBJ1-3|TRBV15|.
TGTGCCACCAGCAGACGCGGAAGGGGAAACACCATATATTTT
CATSRRGRGNTIYF
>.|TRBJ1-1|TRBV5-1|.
TGCGCCAGCAGCTCCAATACAGGGTCGTTGATGAACACTGAAGCTTTCTTT
CASSSNTGSLMNTEAFF
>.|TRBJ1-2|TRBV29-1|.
TGCAGCGTTGGGGGTTGGGGATCTGATGGCTACACCTTC
CSVGGWGSDGYTF
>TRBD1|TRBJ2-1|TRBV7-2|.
TGTGCCAGCAGCCAAGGCCGGACAGGAGTATACAATGAGCAGTTCTTC
CASSQGRTGVYNEQFF
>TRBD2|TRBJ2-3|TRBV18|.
TGTGCCAGCTCACCACTAGCGGGGTCAAACACAGATACGCAGTATTTT
CASSPLAGSNTDTQYF
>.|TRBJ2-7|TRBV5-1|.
TGCGCCAGCAGCTTGGGGGCAGGGGAGGCCTACGAGCAGTACTTC
CASSLGAGEAYEQYF
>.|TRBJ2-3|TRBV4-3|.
TGCGCCAGCAGCCACGACCCCAGGGTGGGTACGCAGTATTTT
CASSHDPRVGTQYF
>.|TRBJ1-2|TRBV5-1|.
TGCGCCAGCAGCTTGGAAATACAGGGTCCTAACTATGGCTACACCTTC
CASSLEIQGPNYGYTF